This TCR beta chain was observed in a study of shared clonotypes between healthy human individuals. Donors were healthy HIV-negative adults without recent acute infections or vaccinations. A deep-level run was used for the assay. Source study methods: Filtering differed because ImmunoSEQ produced junction-only sequences that carried no quality scores. Here immunoSEQ multiplex PCR was the method, and the copy in TCRdb shows in-frame clones only, minus some. Clone size and V and J calls were adopted from that table, with D and trimming inferred from the DNA. The sample lists hundreds of thousands of clones; 79% were seen once. The CDR3 extends over 15 amino acids. Germline CDR1 is LNHDA and CDR2 is SQIVND (reference sequence). Trimming removed 0 bases at V and 0 bases at J, with 6 bases between.

The source is a woman in her thirties or forties in good health. Some clones in this sample may be carry-over from other donors' samples. The chain combines TRBV19 with TRBJ1-3; no clear D. The source material was PBMCs. CDR3 amino acids: CASSIDYSSGNTIYF. In DNA form, the CDR3 reads TGTGCCAGTAGTATAGATTACAGCTCTGGAAACACCATATATTTT.